The present T cell receptor (beta chain) was sequenced within a study of blood T cell repertoires in COVID-19. Those who participated ranged in age from roughly 18 to 90 years and resided in approximately 23 US areas. V was cut by 6 bases and J by 5 bases, with 11 bases left in between. The CDR3 length is 13 residues. In the authors' workflow: Estimation of nucleated cell counts relied on the amplification of reference gene primers. Only in-frame clones appear in the TCRdb table, and some are missing; sequencing was by immunoSEQ multiplex PCR. V and J calls plus clone size are reproduced from that table; the DNA served to infer D and trimming. The data hold roughly 290,000 clones, with over 75% observed a single time. This clone was found a few times.

The V and J genes are TRBV12-3 or TRBV12-4 and TRBJ1-3; D unclear. Sequencing was carried out using PBMCs or T cells enriched from blood (not recorded which). This receptor was taken from a man aged 25 to 40 who had recovered from COVID-19. The CDR3 DNA sequence: TGTGCCAGCAGCCCCCGGGGTAGAAACACCATATATTTT. Translated: CASSPRGRNTIYF.